What follows is one TCR beta chain and its context. The target antigen is unknown. Only in-frame clones appear in the TCRdb table, and some are missing; sequencing was by immunoSEQ multiplex PCR. The sample holds more than 300,000 clones, approximately 86% seen once. This sample was taken from a study of Ad26.COV2.S vaccination and SARS-CoV-2 variants. Study in general: It was the COV1001 Ad26.COV2.S trial arm that included the donor. The authors gave Ad26.COV2.S intramuscularly, either once or twice 56 days apart. Study-level points and caveats: Substantial breadth was reportedly displayed by spike-specific CD8+ and CD4+ T cell responses after vaccination. Possibly, TCR breadth and depth analyses underestimated total T cell responses.

The CDR3 runs to 13 residues. V was clipped by 7 bases and J by 8 bases, with 15 bases between them. Germline V gene lookup returns CDR1 ENHRY and CDR2 SYGVKD. Treatment: some 20 received Ad26.COV2.S at low or high dose, single or two shots; about 5 received placebo; per-sample allocation not given. Sampling took place 63 days after the first vaccine or placebo injection. The source is a person between 18 and 65 years old who received the Ad26.COV2.S COVID-19 vaccine or a placebo. The specimen comprised peripheral blood, sampled in a trial of Ad26.COV2.S vaccine versus placebo. V is TRBV10-3 and J is TRBJ2-1, with D possibly matching TRBD1 (5 bases). For the CDR3, the DNA is TGTGCCATCAAGGGGTCTGGTCGCGATGAGCAGTTCTTC. It is translated as CAIKGSGRDEQFF.